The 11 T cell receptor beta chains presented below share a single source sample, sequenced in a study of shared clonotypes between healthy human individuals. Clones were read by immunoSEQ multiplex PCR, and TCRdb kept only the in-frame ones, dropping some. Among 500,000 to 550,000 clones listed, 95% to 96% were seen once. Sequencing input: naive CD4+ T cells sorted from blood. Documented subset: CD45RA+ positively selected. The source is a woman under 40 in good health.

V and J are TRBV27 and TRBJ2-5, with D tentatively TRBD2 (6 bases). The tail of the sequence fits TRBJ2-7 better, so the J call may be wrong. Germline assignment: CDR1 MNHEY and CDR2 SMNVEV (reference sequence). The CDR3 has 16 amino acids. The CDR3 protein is CASRTRDSSFSYEQYF. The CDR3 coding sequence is TGTGCCAGCCGGACCAGGGACTCATCCTTTTCCTACGAGCAGTACTTC.

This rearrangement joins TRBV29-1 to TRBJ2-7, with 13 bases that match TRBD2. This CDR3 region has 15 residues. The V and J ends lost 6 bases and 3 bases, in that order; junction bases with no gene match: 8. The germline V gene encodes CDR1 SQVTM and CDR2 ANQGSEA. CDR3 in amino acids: CSVGGLAGRGYEQYF. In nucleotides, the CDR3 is TGCAGCGTCGGGGGACTAGCGGGACGGGGCTACGAGCAGTACTTC.

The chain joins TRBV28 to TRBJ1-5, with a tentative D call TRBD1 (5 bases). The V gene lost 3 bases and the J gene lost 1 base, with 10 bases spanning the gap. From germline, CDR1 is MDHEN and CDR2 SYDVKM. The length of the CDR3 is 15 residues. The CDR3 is CASSFQGGSNQPQHF. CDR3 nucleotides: TGTGCCAGCAGTTTTCAGGGCGGGAGCAATCAGCCCCAGCATTTT.

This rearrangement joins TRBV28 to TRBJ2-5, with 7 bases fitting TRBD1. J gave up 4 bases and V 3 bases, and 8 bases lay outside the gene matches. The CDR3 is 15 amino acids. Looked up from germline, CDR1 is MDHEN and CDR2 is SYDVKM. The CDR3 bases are TGTGCCAGCAGTTTCTCAGGGAAGGGGGCAGAGACCCAGTACTTC. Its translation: CASSFSGKGAETQYF.

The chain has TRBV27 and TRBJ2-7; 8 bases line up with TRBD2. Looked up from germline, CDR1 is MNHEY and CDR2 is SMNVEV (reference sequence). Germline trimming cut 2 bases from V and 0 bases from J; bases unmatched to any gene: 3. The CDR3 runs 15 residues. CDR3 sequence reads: CASSLRGGFSYEQYF. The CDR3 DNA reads TGTGCCAGCAGTTTACGCGGGGGGTTCTCCTACGAGCAGTACTTC.

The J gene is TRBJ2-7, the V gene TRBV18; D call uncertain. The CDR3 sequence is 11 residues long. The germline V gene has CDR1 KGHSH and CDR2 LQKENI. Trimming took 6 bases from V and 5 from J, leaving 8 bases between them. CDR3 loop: CASSPFHEQYF. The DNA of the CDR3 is TGTGCCAGCTCTCCCTTCCACGAGCAGTACTTC.

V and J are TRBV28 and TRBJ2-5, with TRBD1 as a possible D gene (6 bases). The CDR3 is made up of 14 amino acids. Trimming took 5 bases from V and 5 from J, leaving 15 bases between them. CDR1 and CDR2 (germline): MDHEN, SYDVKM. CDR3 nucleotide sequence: TGTGCCAGCAGTGGACCACAGGGAAGGGAGACCCAGTACTTC. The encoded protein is CASSGPQGRETQYF.

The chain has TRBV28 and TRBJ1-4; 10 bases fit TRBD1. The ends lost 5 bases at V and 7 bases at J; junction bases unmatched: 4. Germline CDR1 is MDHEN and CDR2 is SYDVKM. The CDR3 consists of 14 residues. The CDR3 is CASSPGQGIEKLFF. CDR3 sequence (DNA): TGTGCCAGCAGTCCGGGACAGGGGATTGAAAAACTGTTTTTT.

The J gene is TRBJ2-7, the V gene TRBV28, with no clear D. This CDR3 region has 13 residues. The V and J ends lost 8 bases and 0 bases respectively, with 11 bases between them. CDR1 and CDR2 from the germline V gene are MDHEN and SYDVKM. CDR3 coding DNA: TGTGCCAGCCTCCACTCTTACTCCTACGAGCAGTACTTC. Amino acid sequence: CASLHSYSYEQYF.

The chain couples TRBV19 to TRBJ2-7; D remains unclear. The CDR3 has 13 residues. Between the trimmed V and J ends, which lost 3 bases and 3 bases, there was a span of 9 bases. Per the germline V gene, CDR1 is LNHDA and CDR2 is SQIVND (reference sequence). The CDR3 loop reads CASSIEDGYEQYF. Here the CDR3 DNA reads TGTGCCAGTAGTATTGAGGACGGCTACGAGCAGTACTTC.

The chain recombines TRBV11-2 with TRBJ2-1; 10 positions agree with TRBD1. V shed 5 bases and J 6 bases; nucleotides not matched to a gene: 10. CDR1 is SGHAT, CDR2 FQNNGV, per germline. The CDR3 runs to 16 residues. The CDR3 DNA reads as TGTGCCAGCAGCCAAAGCCGGGACAGGGGTCCCAATGAGCAGTTCTTC. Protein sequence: CASSQSRDRGPNEQFF.